These 29 T cell receptor beta chains came from one sample sequenced in a study of cytomegalovirus exposure and HLA in healthy donors. Here immunoSEQ multiplex PCR was the method, and the copy in TCRdb shows in-frame clones only, minus some. The table has 220,000 or so clones, 87% seen once. The specimen sequenced was PBMCs. These TCRs come from a woman between 18 and 29 years old in good health and CMV-seropositive.

V gene TRBV2 combines with J gene TRBJ2-5; D is unresolved. Trimming stripped 6 bases from V and 5 bases from J, with 10 bases between. Germline-derived CDR1 and CDR2 are SNHLY and FYNNEI. The length of the CDR3 is 12 residues. CDR3 sequence (DNA): TGTGCCAGCAGGCCTACGGTTGAGACCCAGTACTTC. This sequence encodes CASRPTVETQYF.

The chain uses TRBV6-6 and TRBJ2-7; maybe TRBD1 (6 bases). V was trimmed by 6 bases and J by 3 bases, leaving 15 bases between them. The CDR3 sequence is 14 residues long. The germline V gene encodes CDR1 MNHNY and CDR2 SVGAGI (reference sequence). CDR3 in amino acids: CASSHDTGIYEQYF. CDR3 sequence (DNA): TGTGCCAGCAGCCATGATACAGGGATCTACGAGCAGTACTTC.

The chain is built from TRBV19 and TRBJ1-3; D unclear. The germline CDR1 and CDR2 sequences are LNHDA and SQIVND (reference sequence). Between the trimmed V and J ends, which lost 9 bases and 0 bases, there was a span of 9 bases. The CDR3 totals 13 residues. CDR3 bases: TGTGCCAGCCGACGGAGCTCTGGAAACACCATATATTTT. Translation: CASRRSSGNTIYF.

As regards this clone: A junction boundary mismatches the germline segment, possibly from a read error. The chain recombines TRBV6-1 with TRBJ1-1, with D uncertain. This CDR3 spans 12 amino acids. Germline values: CDR1 MNHNS, CDR2 SASEGT. CDR3 DNA sequence: TGTGCCTGCAGGAGTATGAACACTGAAGCTTTCTTT. Translation gives CACRSMNTEAFF.

This chain connects TRBV18 to TRBJ1-4; D remains unclear. Germline V gene lookup returns CDR1 KGHSH and CDR2 LQKENI. Trimming removed 3 bases from V and 1 base from J, with 9 bases in between. The CDR3 length is 15 residues. The CDR3 sequence is CASSPLRGTNEKLFF. DNA of the CDR3: TGTGCCAGCTCACCCCTGCGCGGAACTAATGAAAAACTGTTTTTT.

The chain uses TRBV28 and TRBJ1-1; TRBD1 matches 7 bases. CDR3 length: 13 residues. Looked up from germline, CDR1 is MDHEN and CDR2 is SYDVKM. After removal of 2 bases from V and 3 bases from J, the junction contained 0 bases not matched to a gene. In DNA, the CDR3 is TGTGCCAGCAGTTTAGGACAGGACACTGAAGCTTTCTTT. Translating gives CASSLGQDTEAFF.

CDR3 bases: TGTGCCAGCAGCTTAGTAAAAGCTTTCTTT. As protein: CASSLVKAFF. The chain is built from TRBV7-8 and TRBJ1-1; D call uncertain. V gave up 1 base and J gave up 9 bases, with 3 bases separating them. Germline V lookup: CDR1 SGHVS, CDR2 FQNEAQ. The CDR3 contains 10 residues.

This chain links TRBV6-6 with TRBJ1-1, with 9 bases lining up with TRBD1. Germline-derived CDR1 and CDR2 are MNHNY and SVGAGI (reference sequence). The CDR3 is 13 residues long. Germline trimming cut 4 bases from V and 5 bases from J; bases unmatched to any gene: 2. CDR3 sequence (DNA): TGTGCCAGCAGTTTCGGACAGGGGACTGAAGCTTTCTTT. Its protein is CASSFGQGTEAFF.

This chain uses TRBV28 with TRBJ1-5; D is uncertain. CDR3 length equals 14 residues. The germline CDR1 and CDR2 sequences are MDHEN and SYDVKM. Trimming removed 5 bases from V and 0 bases from J, with 8 bases in between. Here the CDR3 DNA reads TGTGCCAGCAGTAGAGGTTATAGCAATCAGCCCCAGCATTTT. This gives the protein CASSRGYSNQPQHF. Full variable domain (missing parts from reference TRBV28 and TRBJ1-5): DVKVTQSSRYLVKRTGEKVFLECVQDMDHENMFWYRQDPGLGLRLIYFSYDVKMKEKGDIPEGYSVSREKKERFSLILESASTNQTSMYLCASSRGYSNQPQHFGDGTRLSIL.

CDR3 region: CASSRPGGRSYEQYF. The CDR3 DNA reads TGTGCCAGCTCCCGTCCGGGCGGGAGATCCTACGAGCAGTACTTC. V gene TRBV9 combines with J gene TRBJ2-7; 7 bases are a match to TRBD2. CDR3 length equals 15 residues. CDR1 and CDR2 from the germline V gene are SGDLS and YYNGEE. V lost 7 bases and J lost 1; bases outside the gene matches: 11.

This clone was seen a handful of times. The chain combines TRBV11-2 with TRBJ2-7, with TRBD2 matching over 7 bases. Unmatched junction bases numbered 7, after V lost 5 bases and J lost 0 bases. Per the germline V gene, CDR1 is SGHAT and CDR2 is FQNNGV. The CDR3 has 15 residues. The CDR3 sequence is CASSPGSGTSYEQYF. CDR3 coding DNA: TGTGCCAGCAGCCCGGGAAGCGGGACCTCCTACGAGCAGTACTTC. Based on the CDR3 plus reference TRBV11-2 and TRBJ2-7, the full variable domain is EAGVAQSPRYKIIEKRQSVAFWCNPISGHATLYWYQQILGQGPKLLIQFQNNGVVDDSQLPKDRFSAERLKGVDSTLKIQPAKLEDSAVYLCASSPGSGTSYEQYFGPGTRLTVT.

This chain joins TRBV4-2 and TRBJ2-2; D call uncertain. V dropped 0 bases and J dropped 3 bases, with 17 bases sitting between them. CDR1 is LGHNA and CDR2 is YNFKEQ in the germline V gene. This CDR3 has 18 amino acids. This chain's CDR3 is CASSQDGSRSRDTGELFF. CDR3 nucleotide sequence: TGTGCCAGCAGCCAAGACGGAAGTAGATCTCGGGACACCGGGGAGCTGTTTTTT.

The genes are TRBV9 and TRBJ1-1; no clear D gene. The V gene's germline CDR1 is SGDLS and CDR2 YYNGEE. Trimming stripped 4 bases from V and 1 base from J, with 14 bases between. This CDR3 has 15 residues. The CDR3 nucleotides are TGTGCCAGCAGCCCGCCCAGAGGTACGAACACTGAAGCTTTCTTT. Amino acids: CASSPPRGTNTEAFF.

J is TRBJ1-2 and V is TRBV5-1; D might be TRBD1 (6 bases). CDR1 SGHRS and CDR2 YFSETQ come from the germline V gene. Trimming stripped 4 bases from V and 8 bases from J, with 21 bases between. CDR3 size: 15 residues. The CDR3 loop is CASSQGGRQVEGYTF. The CDR3 region has the DNA TGCGCCAGCAGCCAAGGGGGACGACAGGTGGAAGGCTACACCTTC.

This clone was seen once. This sequence joins TRBV25-1 and TRBJ2-3; 11 bases map to TRBD2. Looked up from germline, CDR1 is MGHDK and CDR2 is SYGVNS. The CDR3 runs to 16 residues. After removal of 4 bases from V and 3 bases from J, the junction contained 6 bases not matched to a gene. The CDR3 spells CASSGQGLAVTDTQYF. CDR3 DNA sequence: TGTGCCAGCAGTGGGCAGGGACTAGCGGTAACAGATACGCAGTATTTT.

The chain recombines TRBV9 with TRBJ2-7; tentatively, D is TRBD2 (6 bases). The V gene's germline CDR1 is SGDLS and CDR2 YYNGEE. This CDR3 comprises 15 residues. Trimming pared 0 bases from V and 3 bases from J, leaving 13 bases between. CDR3: CASSVGGLGGYEQYF. In nucleotides, the CDR3 is TGTGCCAGCAGCGTAGGCGGTCTGGGAGGCTACGAGCAGTACTTC.

A remark on this clone: The same CDR3 can be traced to other DNA sequences in this sample. V gene TRBV25-1 combines with J gene TRBJ2-6; D may be TRBD2 (7 bases). The CDR3 consists of 17 residues. V shed 4 bases and J shed 3 bases, with 16 bases lying between them. Germline V lookup: CDR1 MGHDK, CDR2 SYGVNS. The DNA for the CDR3 is TGTGCCAGCAGTGTCGACGGGGGGCTCATTGGGGCCAACGTCCTGACTTTC. Its protein is CASSVDGGLIGANVLTF.

The chain recombines TRBV27 with TRBJ2-3; D perhaps matches TRBD1 (6 bases). The length of the CDR3 is 14 residues. Germline V gene data show CDR1 as MNHEY and CDR2 as SMNVEV (reference sequence). V was trimmed by 6 bases and J by 2 bases, leaving 12 bases between them. This chain's CDR3 is CASRRRDNTDTQYF. As DNA, the CDR3 is TGTGCCAGCAGACGCCGGGACAACACAGATACGCAGTATTTT.

V usage is TRBV5-1 and J usage is TRBJ1-1; 9 bases fit TRBD1. Germline V gene lookup returns CDR1 SGHRS and CDR2 YFSETQ. The CDR3 spans 14 residues. The V and J ends lost 2 bases and 5 bases, in that order; junction bases with no gene match: 4. CDR3 loop: CASSLQGASTEAFF. CDR3 in DNA: TGCGCCAGCAGCTTACAGGGGGCGAGTACTGAAGCTTTCTTT.

V usage is TRBV19 and J usage is TRBJ1-2, with 8 nucleotides matching TRBD1. The length of the CDR3 is 16 residues. Germline assignment: CDR1 LNHDA and CDR2 SQIVND (reference sequence). V shed 5 bases, J shed 3 bases, and the junction held 11 bases outside the gene matches. CDR3 sequence: CASSHEGTGSYYGYTF. In DNA, the CDR3 is TGTGCCAGTAGTCACGAAGGGACAGGAAGCTACTATGGCTACACCTTC.

The chain recombines TRBV19 with TRBJ1-2; D perhaps matches TRBD1 (6 bases). The CDR3 is 16 amino acids. Trimming shortened V by 6 bases and J by 0 bases, and 17 bases separated the two germline ends. Germline V CDR1 and CDR2: LNHDA, SQIVND (reference sequence). DNA of the CDR3: TGTGCCAGTAGCGTGACCGGGACAACCACTAACTATGGCTACACCTTC. Its protein is CASSVTGTTTNYGYTF.

This chain joins TRBV2 and TRBJ2-1; 14 bases map to TRBD2. The trim removed 2 bases at V and 10 bases at J, leaving 16 bases unmatched. The CDR3 loop spans 19 amino acids. Per the germline V gene, CDR1 is SNHLY and CDR2 is FYNNEI. The CDR3 loop is CASSERRLAGGRRVSEQFF. CDR3 DNA: TGTGCCAGCAGTGAACGGCGACTAGCGGGAGGGAGGAGGGTATCGGAGCAGTTCTTC.

This clone was detected only a few times. Here the CDR3 DNA reads TGTGCCAGCAGCCAAGATGAGGAGGCTTATCAGCCCCAGCATTTT. This codes for CASSQDEEAYQPQHF. The chain employs TRBV4-2 and TRBJ1-5; no clear D gene. Trimming removed 0 bases from V and 5 bases from J, with 11 bases in between. Germline CDR1 LGHNA, CDR2 YNFKEQ. The CDR3 has 15 residues.

The V gene is TRBV9, the J gene TRBJ2-1; 8 nucleotides line up with TRBD2. The CDR3 is made up of 15 amino acids. V lost 1 base to trimming and J lost 7 bases; unmatched junction nucleotides: 7. CDR1 is SGDLS, CDR2 YYNGEE, per germline. CDR3 DNA: TGTGCCAGCAGCGTAAGTAGCGGGGCAGGAAATGAGCAGTTCTTC. This codes for CASSVSSGAGNEQFF.

The chain has TRBV6-5 and TRBJ1-1; D possibly corresponds to TRBD1 (6 bases). The V end lost 0 bases, the J end lost 0 bases, and 11 bases lay between the germline ends. The V gene's germline CDR1 is MNHEY and CDR2 SVGAGI. The CDR3 runs 16 residues. The CDR3 bases are TGTGCCAGCAGTTACTCCAGACAGGTCCTGAACACTGAAGCTTTCTTT. Protein product: CASSYSRQVLNTEAFF.

This clone showed up just once. The chain uses TRBV9 and TRBJ2-7; TRBD2 matches at 7 bases. V gave up 0 bases and J gave up 4 bases; unmatched junction bases: 4. Germline values: CDR1 SGDLS, CDR2 YYNGEE. This CDR3 comprises 14 residues. The CDR3 loop is CASSVDGRRYEQYF. CDR3 in DNA: TGTGCCAGCAGCGTAGACGGGAGGAGATACGAGCAGTACTTC.

V usage is TRBV7-8 and J usage is TRBJ2-7; no clear D. Germline CDR1 reads SGHVS; CDR2 reads FQNEAQ. V dropped 1 base and J dropped 2 bases, with 9 bases sitting between them. CDR3 length: 14 residues. CDR3: CASSLVSSAYEQYF. Written as DNA, the CDR3 is TGTGCCAGCAGCTTAGTATCCAGCGCCTACGAGCAGTACTTC. The full variable domain, with the rest looked up from reference TRBV7-8 and TRBJ2-7, is GAGVSQSPRYKVAKRGQDVALRCDPISGHVSLFWYQQALGQGPEFLTYFQNEAQLDKSGLPSDRFFAERPEGSVSTLKIQRTQQEDSAVYLCASSLVSSAYEQYFGPGTRLTVT.

The rearrangement uses TRBV9 and TRBJ2-7; the D is unclear. The CDR3 has 14 residues. The germline V and J ends were trimmed by 2 bases and 0 bases, with 9 bases remaining between them. The germline V gene has CDR1 SGDLS and CDR2 YYNGEE. CDR3 residues: CASSVSWPSYEQYF. The CDR3 nucleotides are TGTGCCAGCAGCGTTAGCTGGCCCTCCTACGAGCAGTACTTC.

The J gene is TRBJ2-2, the V gene TRBV23-1, with 7 bases matching TRBD1. TRBV23-1 is an ORF, and what it does is uncertain. This CDR3 comprises 15 residues. V shed 5 bases, J shed 2 bases, and the junction held 5 bases outside the gene matches. The CDR3 protein is CASSYRGSNTGELFF. The CDR3 DNA sequence: TGCGCCAGCAGTTACAGGGGCTCTAACACCGGGGAGCTGTTTTTT.